This T cell receptor (beta chain) was identified in a study of blood T cell repertoires in COVID-19. Assay: immunoSEQ multiplex PCR; the TCRdb copy retains only in-frame clones and omits some. The sample lists 300,000 to 400,000 clones, around four fifths occurring once. CDR1 is SGHTA and CDR2 is FQGNSA in the germline V gene. This CDR3 spans 16 amino acids. The V segment lost 3 bases and the J segment 3 bases; nucleotides outside the gene matches: 9. The specimen sequenced was peripheral blood. The chain uses TRBV7-2 and TRBJ2-3; 7 bases map to TRBD2. This receptor was taken from a young man with active or convalescent COVID-19. The CDR3 nucleotides read TGTGCCAGCAGCTTGGCGGGGGTCGCGCAGACAGATACGCAGTATTTT. Translated, it gives CASSLAGVAQTDTQYF.